Listed below are T cell receptor beta chains from one sample, sequenced in a study of T-cell reconstitution after alpha-beta-depleted transplantation in children. Using its own MiXCR run on the PCR reads, TCRdb lists one record per CDR3 protein. The data hold 250,000 to 400,000 distinct CDR3 sequences, with about a quarter observed a single time. The source was PBMCs, mostly from graft donor cells, collected 180 days after TCRalphabeta/CD19-depleted stem cell transplant. These receptors all come from a male patient between 5 and 17 years old who had a stem cell transplant for acute lymphoblastic leukemia, so the T cells may come from the graft donor. The CDR3 runs from the conserved cysteine through the conserved F or W. D genes are given only for firm matches. Clone size appears in some rows only: once, few, many, or a class for an expanded clone.

d_gene | abundance | j_gene | v_gene | CDR3aa | CDR3nt
NA | few | TRBJ2-3 | TRBV9 | CASSVHGAADTQYF | TGTGCCAGCAGCGTACACGGTGCAGCAGATACGCAGTATTTT
NA | NA | TRBJ2-3 | TRBV7-2 | CASSEYGDTQYF | TGTGCCAGCAGCGAATATGGGGATACGCAGTATTTT
TRBD2 | NA | TRBJ2-1 | TRBV5-1 | CASSYTLAGGPDEQFF | TGCGCCAGCAGCTACACCCTAGCGGGAGGGCCCGATGAGCAGTTCTTC
TRBD2 | NA | TRBJ2-1 | TRBV20-1 | CSARDPTRDGLVAFNEQFF | TGCAGTGCTAGAGATCCAACAAGAGATGGACTAGTAGCTTTCAATGAGCAGTTCTTC
TRBD2 | NA | TRBJ2-4 | TRBV3-1 | CASSLPGTSGSRKNIQYF | TGTGCCAGCAGCCTCCCCGGGACTAGCGGGAGCAGGAAAAACATTCAGTACTTC
TRBD2 | NA | TRBJ2-2 | TRBV11-1 | CASSPGTSGRAPNTGELFF | TGTGCCAGCAGCCCCGGGACTAGCGGGAGGGCCCCCAACACCGGGGAGCTGTTTTTT
NA | NA | TRBJ2-5 | TRBV25-1 | CASSYGGGWQETQYF | TGTGCCAGCAGTTACGGGGGCGGTTGGCAAGAGACCCAGTACTTC
TRBD2 | few | TRBJ2-1 | TRBV6-7 | CASSYSVLAGGNYNEQFF | TGTGCCAGCAGTTACTCGGTTCTAGCGGGAGGGAACTACAATGAGCAGTTCTTC
NA | NA | TRBJ2-7 | TRBV20-1 | CSDRSGEQYF | TGCAGTGATAGAAGTGGCGAGCAGTACTTC
TRBD1 | few | TRBJ2-3 | TRBV4-2 | CASSQDRTGWTDTQYF | TGTGCCAGCAGCCAAGACCGGACAGGGTGGACAGATACGCAGTATTTT
NA | NA | TRBJ2-1 | TRBV7-6 | CASSLASTSSSYNEQFF | TGTGCCAGCAGCTTAGCCTCGACTAGTTCGTCCTACAATGAGCAGTTCTTC
NA | few | TRBJ2-3 | TRBV7-9 | CASSPSRAEAPDTQYF | TGTGCCAGCAGCCCATCCAGGGCCGAAGCCCCAGATACGCAGTATTTT
NA | few | TRBJ2-7 | TRBV12-3/TRBV12-4 | CASSFQPTAPYEQYF | TGTGCCAGCAGTTTCCAGCCGACAGCCCCCTACGAGCAGTACTTC
NA | few | TRBJ1-5 | TRBV10-3 | CATGPDAGIQPQHF | TGTGCCACCGGACCTGACGCAGGGATCCAGCCCCAGCATTTT
TRBD2 | NA | TRBJ2-5 | TRBV29-1 | CSVRRTSGSTETQYF | TGCAGCGTCCGACGGACTAGCGGGAGTACAGAGACCCAGTACTTC
NA | NA | TRBJ1-5 | TRBV12-3/TRBV12-4 | CASSITSLSNQPQHF | TGTGCCAGCAGTATCACAAGCCTTAGCAATCAGCCCCAGCATTTT
TRBD1 | NA | TRBJ1-6 | TRBV19 | CASGQGNSPLHF | TGTGCCAGCGGACAGGGGAATTCACCCCTCCACTTT
TRBD1 | NA | TRBJ2-7 | TRBV5-1 | CASSRAGQGIYEQYF | TGCGCCAGCAGCCGGGCCGGACAGGGGATCTACGAGCAGTACTTC
NA | few | TRBJ2-1 | TRBV28 | CASSLTLGFWLF | TGTGCCAGCAGTTTAACATTAGGGTTTTGGCTCTTC
NA | NA | TRBJ2-6 | TRBV20-1 | CSTRPSGANVLTF | TGCAGTACAAGGCCCTCTGGGGCCAACGTCCTGACTTTC
TRBD2 | NA | TRBJ2-1 | TRBV5-1 | CASSFPGLVDEQFF | TGCGCCAGCAGCTTTCCTGGACTAGTCGATGAGCAGTTCTTC